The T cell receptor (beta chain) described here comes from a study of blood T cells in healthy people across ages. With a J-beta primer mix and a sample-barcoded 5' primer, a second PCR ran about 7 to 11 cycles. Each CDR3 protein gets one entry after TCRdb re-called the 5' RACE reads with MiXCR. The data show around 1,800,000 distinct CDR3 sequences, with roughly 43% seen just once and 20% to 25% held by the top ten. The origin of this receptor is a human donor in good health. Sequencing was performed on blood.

This CDR3 is CASSPTVIGADTEAFF. The CDR3 region has the DNA TGTGCCAGCAGCCCAACTGTGATCGGGGCGGACACTGAAGCTTTCTTT. This chain connects TRBV7-3 to TRBJ1-1, with D perhaps matching TRBD1 (5 bases). V was pared by 5 bases and J by 3 bases, with 19 bases between. From germline, CDR1 is SGHTA and CDR2 FQGTGA. The CDR3 has 16 amino acids.